The 20 T cell receptor beta chains presented below share a single source sample, sequenced in a study of T cell responses to AZD1222 COVID-19 vaccine. Sequencing was performed with immunoSEQ multiplex PCR; in TCRdb, only in-frame clones are kept and a portion is missing. The data contain roughly 170,000 clones, around 90% of them singletons. Sequences were derived from peripheral blood, sampled on day 0 of AZD1222 vaccination. The receptors stem from an adult in good health.

This clone was found once. The V call is TRBV28, the J call TRBJ2-7; TRBD1 matches at 9 bases. The trim removed 7 bases at V and 2 bases at J, leaving 6 bases unmatched. The CDR3 is 14 amino acids. From germline, CDR1 is MDHEN and CDR2 SYDVKM. The CDR3 DNA reads TGTGCCAGCAACCCAGGGACAGGGCCCTACGAGCAGTACTTC. Its translation: CASNPGTGPYEQYF.

The chain uses TRBV7-9 and TRBJ1-1; D unresolved. This CDR3 is built from 15 residues. Germline assignment: CDR1 SEHNR and CDR2 FQNEAQ (reference sequence). The germline V and J ends were trimmed by 1 base and 3 bases, with 12 bases remaining between them. The CDR3 DNA follows: TGTGCCAGCAGCTTAGTTCGGGTTATCGACACTGAAGCTTTCTTT. Residues: CASSLVRVIDTEAFF.

The V gene is TRBV6-5, the J gene TRBJ1-3; D uncertain. There are 11 residues in the CDR3. From germline, CDR1 is MNHEY and CDR2 SVGAGI. The V gene lost 7 bases and the J gene lost 4 bases, with 5 bases spanning the gap. CDR3 coding DNA: TGTGCCAGCACTGGGGGAAACACCATATATTTT. The encoded protein is CASTGGNTIYF.

This chain connects TRBV7-9 to TRBJ1-4; perhaps TRBD1 as D (5 bases). The CDR3 is 15 residues long. The V and J ends lost 5 bases and 8 bases respectively, with 18 bases between them. Per germline, CDR1 SEHNR and CDR2 FQNEAQ (reference sequence). The CDR3 coding sequence is TGTGCCAGCAGCCTATGGGACCCGGGAAGCGAAAAACTGTTTTTT. Amino acid sequence: CASSLWDPGSEKLFF.

CDR3 bases: TGTGCCAGCAGTCCCGGACTAGCGGGTGGAGAGACCCAGTACTTC. Amino acid sequence: CASSPGLAGGETQYF. V and J are TRBV5-4 and TRBJ2-5; 11 nucleotides agree with TRBD2. V lost 5 bases, J lost 4 bases, and 7 bases stayed unmatched. CDR1 and CDR2 from the germline V gene are SGHNT and YYREEE (reference sequence). This CDR3 contains 15 residues.

The chain has TRBV2 and TRBJ2-3, with unresolved D. The germline V gene has CDR1 SNHLY and CDR2 FYNNEI. CDR3 length: 12 amino acids. Deletions cut 3 bases from V and 4 bases from J, with 5 bases between. The CDR3 DNA follows: TGTGCCAGCAGTGACAGCGCAGATACGCAGTATTTT. It translates to CASSDSADTQYF.

The rearrangement uses TRBV7-3 and TRBJ2-7, with 11 positions matching TRBD2. The CDR3 contains 16 residues. The ends lost 5 bases at V and 0 bases at J; junction bases unmatched: 6. Germline V lookup: CDR1 SGHTA, CDR2 FQGTGA. CDR3 protein: CASSEGTSGPSYEQYF. The CDR3 DNA reads as TGTGCCAGCAGCGAGGGGACTAGCGGCCCCTCCTACGAGCAGTACTTC.

The chain carries TRBV6-5 and TRBJ1-5; D gene ambiguous. V was clipped by 6 bases and J by 0 bases, with 3 bases between them. This CDR3 region has 12 residues. Germline V CDR1 and CDR2: MNHEY, SVGAGI. CDR3 bases: TGTGCCAGCAGCCGTAGCAATCAGCCCCAGCATTTT. Residues: CASSRSNQPQHF.

This clone was seen more than once but under ten times. The CDR3 here is CASSQEVTSRGKLFF. The CDR3 DNA is TGCGCCAGCAGCCAAGAAGTGACTTCCCGCGGAAAACTGTTTTTT. This chain links TRBV4-3 with TRBJ1-4; D is unclear. The V end lost 0 bases, the J end lost 10 bases, and 15 bases lay between the germline ends. The germline V gene has CDR1 LGHNA and CDR2 YSLEER. This CDR3 spans 15 amino acids.

The V call is TRBV6-5, the J call TRBJ1-2; TRBD1 might be the D (5 bases). Between the trimmed V and J ends, which lost 6 bases and 4 bases, there was a span of 15 bases. CDR1 and CDR2 from the germline V gene are MNHEY and SVGAGI. The CDR3 runs 14 residues. The CDR3 is CASRRGSGVYGYTF. The CDR3 DNA is TGTGCCAGCAGGCGGGGTTCGGGGGTCTATGGCTACACCTTC.

The V gene is TRBV9, the J gene TRBJ2-1, with 11 bases identical to TRBD2. The CDR3 is 16 amino acids. Trimming took 4 bases from V and 7 from J; bases not matched to a gene: 10. Germline CDR1 and CDR2: SGDLS and YYNGEE. CDR3 amino acids: CASSPHISGGGNEQFF. The CDR3 DNA follows: TGTGCCAGCAGCCCCCATATTAGCGGGGGGGGAAATGAGCAGTTCTTC.

The rearrangement links TRBV29-1 to TRBJ2-1, with 7 bases identical to TRBD2. This CDR3 comprises 15 residues. Germline lookup yields CDR1 SQVTM and CDR2 ANQGSEA. The trim removed 7 bases at V and 3 bases at J, leaving 12 bases unmatched. CDR3 sequence (DNA): TGCAGCGCGTTAGTGGGACTACAAAGCTACAATGAGCAGTTCTTC. It yields the protein CSALVGLQSYNEQFF.

The chain carries TRBV3-1 (or the pseudogene TRBV3-2) and TRBJ2-7, with 10 bases that match TRBD1. The V gene end was trimmed by 3 bases and the J gene end by 2 bases; junction bases not matched to a gene: 4. The CDR3 is made up of 15 amino acids. The germline CDR1 and CDR2 sequences are LGHDT and YNNKEL (reference sequence). The CDR3, as DNA: TGTGCCAGCAGCCATCCGGGACAGGGGCCCTACGAGCAGTACTTC. This codes for CASSHPGQGPYEQYF.

This chain uses TRBV7-2 with TRBJ2-1; D possibly corresponds to TRBD1 (6 bases). V lost 6 bases, J lost 9 bases, and 24 bases lay in between. The length of the CDR3 is 16 residues. Germline values: CDR1 SGHTA, CDR2 FQGNSA. CDR3 sequence (DNA): TGTGCCAGCAGTCCTCAAGGGGTAACCGTACAGGGTGAGCAGTTCTTC. This encodes CASSPQGVTVQGEQFF.

This chain connects TRBV12-3 or TRBV12-4 to TRBJ2-1, with 8 bases aligning to TRBD1. This CDR3 is 13 amino acids long. V trimming: 9 bases; J trimming: 4 bases; junction bases outside the gene matches: 5. The CDR3 region has the DNA TGTGCCAGTGCGGGACAGGTATACAATGAGCAGTTCTTC. Protein sequence: CASAGQVYNEQFF.

This chain connects TRBV29-1 to TRBJ2-2; possibly TRBD1 or TRBD2 for D (5 bases each). Trimming took off 6 bases at V and 4 bases at J, with 12 bases between the two ends. Germline CDR1 reads SQVTM; CDR2 reads ANQGSEA. CDR3 length: 13 amino acids. In DNA, the CDR3 is TGCAGCGTAGATGATGGGGGCACCGGGGAGCTGTTTTTT. As protein: CSVDDGGTGELFF.

The gene calls are TRBV28 and TRBJ1-2; D unclear. Germline V gene data show CDR1 as MDHEN and CDR2 as SYDVKM. V lost 7 bases and J lost 8, with 14 bases in between. The CDR3 runs 12 residues. The DNA of the CDR3 is TGTGCCAGCATTCAGGACGGGCGAGGCTACACCTTC. This gives the protein CASIQDGRGYTF.

On this clone: This sample includes further DNA sequences coding for the same CDR3. The chain couples TRBV20-1 to TRBJ2-1, with no clear D. The germline V and J ends were trimmed by 3 bases and 9 bases, with 9 bases remaining between them. The CDR3 runs 11 residues. CDR1 DFQATT and CDR2 SNEGSKA come from the germline V gene (reference sequence). The CDR3 region is CSARTLGEQFF. CDR3 DNA sequence: TGCAGTGCTAGGACATTGGGTGAGCAGTTCTTC.

V and J are TRBV11-2 and TRBJ2-7, with D perhaps assigned TRBD1 or TRBD2 (5 bases each). The CDR3 spans 19 residues. V shed 1 base and J shed 0 bases, with 22 bases lying between them. The germline CDR1 and CDR2 sequences are SGHAT and FQNNGV. CDR3 in amino acids: CASSLVGPRAPWGSYEQYF. In DNA, the CDR3 is TGTGCCAGCAGCTTAGTGGGACCGCGGGCGCCCTGGGGCTCCTACGAGCAGTACTTC.

CDR3 sequence reads: CASSLVQGAREQYF. CDR3 nucleotides: TGTGCCAGCAGCTTGGTACAGGGGGCGCGAGAGCAGTACTTC. V gene TRBV5-4 combines with J gene TRBJ2-7; 9 bases line up with TRBD1. CDR1 and CDR2 (germline): SGHNT, YYREEE (reference sequence). V lost 0 bases and J lost 7; bases outside the gene matches: 5. This CDR3 is built from 14 residues.